These T cell receptor beta chains were read from a single sample in a study of sequential checkpoint blockade in melanoma. Some clones are missing from TCRdb's copy, which holds only in-frame ones; the method was immunoSEQ multiplex PCR. The sample yields tens of thousands of clones, around 90% seen once. The sample here was CD8+ T cells sorted from blood (inferred from file names), taken from a patient given nivolumab and ipilimumab in sequence. These receptors were collected from a human donor with melanoma. Each CDR3 is given with its conserved first and last residue. A D gene is named only where the DNA matches it firmly. The size entry is marked missing in some rows and otherwise reads once, few, many or a size class.

size	D	V	J	DNA	CDR3
-	-	TRBV6-5	TRBJ1-1	TGTGCCAGCAGTGACAGGTATGAAGCTTTCTTT	CASSDRYEAFF
-	-	TRBV13	TRBJ2-1	TGTGCCAGCAGCTCCCGGGACATCAACAATGAGCAGTTCTTC	CASSSRDINNEQFF
-	-	TRBV9	TRBJ1-1	TGTGCCAGCAGCGTAGGGCAGGGCAAGACTGAAGCTTTCTTT	CASSVGQGKTEAFF
-	TRBD2	TRBV6-5	TRBJ2-1	TGTGCCAGCAGTTACATCGCGGGAGGGCCAAACAATGAGCAGTTCTTC	CASSYIAGGPNNEQFF
-	-	TRBV29-1	TRBJ1-2	TGCAGCGTTGAGGTCGGGAACTATGGCTACACCTTC	CSVEVGNYGYTF
-	TRBD1	TRBV19	TRBJ2-7	TGTGCCAGTCAGCCGGGACAGGGGGCCTTCTACGAGCAGTACTTC	CASQPGQGAFYEQYF
-	TRBD1	TRBV5-1	TRBJ2-2	TGCGCCAGCCCTTGGGACAGGCGGACACCTCACAATGAGCCGAACACCGGGGAGCTGTTTTTT	CASPWDRRTPHNEPNTGELFF
-	-	TRBV5-6	TRBJ2-7	TGTGCCAGCAGCTTTGGTACCGGCTCCTACGAGCAGTACTTC	CASSFGTGSYEQYF
-	TRBD2	TRBV7-9	TRBJ2-5	TGTGCCAGCAGCTCACTAGCGGAAGAGACCCAGTACTTC	CASSSLAEETQYF
few	-	TRBV7-9	TRBJ1-1	TGTGCCAGCAGCCCAGGGTACACTGAAGCTTTCTTT	CASSPGYTEAFF
-	-	TRBV5-6	TRBJ2-2	TGTGCCAGCAGCTTGCCCATACGACAGCGCACCGGGGAGCTGTTTTTT	CASSLPIRQRTGELFF
-	-	TRBV4-3	TRBJ1-6	TGCGCCAGCAGCCAAGGTCCCGGGGGCTATAATTCACCCCTCCACTTT	CASSQGPGGYNSPLHF
-	TRBD2	TRBV9	TRBJ2-5	TGTGCCAGCAGCGTTAGCGGGGGGGCCGGAGAGACCCAGTACTTC	CASSVSGGAGETQYF
-	-	TRBV7-9	TRBJ2-3	TGTGCCAGCATAAAACAGCCAGATACGCAGTATTTT	CASIKQPDTQYF
-	-	TRBV21-1	TRBJ2-3	TGTGCCAGCAGCGGAGGTGGTGAGAGACTAGCGGGTTGCACAGATACGCAGTATTTT	CASSGGGERLAGCTDTQYF
few	-	TRBV5-3	TRBJ2-6	TGTGCCAGCAGCTTAACCGAGTCTGGGGCCAACGTCCTGACTTTC	CASSLTESGANVLTF
-	-	TRBV14	TRBJ1-1	TGTGCCAGCAGCCGAGACGTAATGAACACTGAAGCTTTCTTT	CASSRDVMNTEAFF
-	TRBD1	TRBV4-2	TRBJ2-2	TGTGCCAGCAGCCCCCGGACAGGGAACACCGGGGAGCTGTTTTTT	CASSPRTGNTGELFF
-	TRBD2	TRBV4-2	TRBJ2-7	TGTGCCACCAGATTAGGACTAGCGGCGGGGGAGCAGTACTTC	CATRLGLAAGEQYF
-	TRBD2	TRBV20-1	TRBJ2-7	TGCAGTGCTCTCACTAGCGGCGAGCAGTATTTC	CSALTSGEQYF
-	-	TRBV4-3	TRBJ1-1	TGCGCCAGCAGCCATGCTCGGGGAAACACTGAAGCTTTCTTT	CASSHARGNTEAFF
-	TRBD1	TRBV18	TRBJ1-2	TGTGCCAGCTCACCTCAACCGCCCTCCGGGACAGGGGTTGGCTACACCTTC	CASSPQPPSGTGVGYTF
few	TRBD1	TRBV18	TRBJ2-7	TGTGCCAGCTCCCCCGACAGGGGGCGACCCTACGAGCAGTACTTC	CASSPDRGRPYEQYF
-	TRBD1	TRBV13	TRBJ2-1	TGTGCCAGCAGCCACAGGGGGCAGCCACACAATGAGCAGTTCTTC	CASSHRGQPHNEQFF
-	-	TRBV15	TRBJ2-5	TGTGCCACCAGCAGAGATGGAGAAGAGACCCAGTACTTC	CATSRDGEETQYF
-	-	TRBV4-1	TRBJ2-1	TGCGCCAGCAGCGAAATGCCGGGGTATGAGCAGTTCTTC	CASSEMPGYEQFF
-	TRBD2	TRBV28	TRBJ2-1	TGTGCCAGCCAGCGGGGAGGCTCCTACAATGAGCAGTTCTTC	CASQRGGSYNEQFF
-	TRBD1	TRBV7-9	TRBJ1-4	TGTGCCAGCAGCCCCCAAGACAGGGGCGATTGGGTTAGGGAAAAACTGTTTTTT	CASSPQDRGDWVREKLFF
-	-	TRBV19	TRBJ1-1	TGTGCCAGTAGCCGCGGTTGGGGGGAGAACACTGAAGCTTTCTTT	CASSRGWGENTEAFF
once	TRBD1	TRBV4-2	TRBJ2-7	TGTGCCAGCAGCCCCAGGGACAGGGTTTTCGAGCAGTACTTC	CASSPRDRVFEQYF
-	-	TRBV7-6	TRBJ2-1	TGTGCCAGCAGCGCCCTCGGCTACAATGAGCAGTTCTTC	CASSALGYNEQFF
-	-	TRBV19	TRBJ1-1	TGTGCCAGTAGTATAGTTTCGGGGATCACTGAAGCTTTCTTT	CASSIVSGITEAFF
-	TRBD2	TRBV5-5	TRBJ2-3	TGTGCCAGCAGCTGGACTAGCGGCACAGATACGCAGTATTTT	CASSWTSGTDTQYF
few	-	TRBV21-1	TRBJ2-3	TGTGCCAGCAGCAAAGCTGTCGAGGACACAGATACGCAGTATTTT	CASSKAVEDTDTQYF
-	-	TRBV13	TRBJ2-7	TGTGCCAGCAGCTTAGGCCCGTCTCTCGAGCAGTACTTC	CASSLGPSLEQYF
-	-	TRBV15	TRBJ2-3	TGTGCCACCAGCAGAGGGGTAGGGGGCACAGATACGCAGTATTTT	CATSRGVGGTDTQYF
-	-	TRBV28	TRBJ2-1	TGTGCCAGCAGTTCCGCCCGGGACTCCGCCTACAATGAGCAGTTCTTC	CASSSARDSAYNEQFF
once	-	TRBV29-1	TRBJ1-3	TGCAGCGTGAGGGCAGGCCTTTACTCTGGAAACACCATATATTTT	CSVRAGLYSGNTIYF
-	-	TRBV6-6	TRBJ2-5	TGTGCCAGCAGTTACTCGAGTGGCGGGGAGACCCAGTACTTC	CASSYSSGGETQYF
-	TRBD1	TRBV28	TRBJ1-5	TGTGCCAGCAGATCCGGGACAGGGTGGGGTCAGCCCCAGCATTTT	CASRSGTGWGQPQHF
-	TRBD2	TRBV7-7	TRBJ2-7	TGTGCTAGCAGCTTAGAAGCGGGAGGAAGCTACGAGCAGTACTTC	CASSLEAGGSYEQYF
-	-	TRBV27	TRBJ1-5	TGTGCCAGCAGCGTCCGTGGCGCCAGGATGCCCCAGCATTTT	CASSVRGARMPQHF
-	TRBD2	TRBV5-6	TRBJ2-3	TGTGCCAGCAGCTTGGCTAGCGGGTACACAGATACGCAGTATTTT	CASSLASGYTDTQYF
-	TRBD1	TRBV5-1	TRBJ1-3	TGCGCCAGCAGCTACGGACAGGGGGAAAACACCATATATTTT	CASSYGQGENTIYF
-	TRBD1	TRBV7-6	TRBJ1-2	TGTGCCAGCAGCTCCCGGGACAGAGGCGGCTACACCTTC	CASSSRDRGGYTF
-	-	TRBV28	TRBJ1-2	TGTGCCAGCAGTCCCCGGGGGGCTAGGGGCTACACCTTC	CASSPRGARGYTF
-	-	TRBV7-8	TRBJ2-7	TGTGCCAGCAGCTCCATGAGTTCCGACGAGCAGTACTTC	CASSSMSSDEQYF
-	-	TRBV19	TRBJ1-2	TGTGCCAGTAGTATTGGAGCGGTTGGCTACACCTTC	CASSIGAVGYTF
-	-	TRBV5-1	TRBJ2-7	TGCGCCAGCAGCTTAGGAGTTTACGAGCAGTACTTC	CASSLGVYEQYF
few	-	TRBV7-9	TRBJ1-6	TGTGCCAGCAGCTGGGAGAATTCACCCCTCCACTTT	CASSWENSPLHF
-	-	TRBV27	TRBJ1-6	TGTGCCAGCAGTCCAACAGGGTTACATCTCTATAATTCACCCCTCCACTTT	CASSPTGLHLYNSPLHF
-	-	TRBV2	TRBJ2-3	TGTGCCAGCTTTGGGCTTTTCACAGATACGCAGTATTTT	CASFGLFTDTQYF
-	-	TRBV12-5	TRBJ2-7	TGTGCTAGTGGTTGGGACACCTCCTACGAGCAGTACTTC	CASGWDTSYEQYF
few	TRBD2	TRBV19	TRBJ2-7	TGTGCCAGTAGTGACCGGGGACTAGGTGGGCAGTACTTC	CASSDRGLGGQYF
few	-	TRBV6-6	TRBJ1-1	TGTGCCAGCAGCCCAGGTTTCCTGAACACTGAAGCTTTCTTT	CASSPGFLNTEAFF
-	-	TRBV10-2	TRBJ2-1	TGCGCCAGCAGTGAGACGATGACACCCTCCTACAATGAGCAGTTCTTC	CASSETMTPSYNEQFF
-	TRBD2	TRBV7-6	TRBJ2-1	TGTGCCAGCAGCTTAGAACTACTAGCGGGAGATATGTTCTTC	CASSLELLAGDMFF
-	-	TRBV2	TRBJ2-7	TGTGCCAGCAGTGAATATATAGGTGAGGGCCCCTTCTACGAGCAGTACTTC	CASSEYIGEGPFYEQYF
-	TRBD1	TRBV6-6	TRBJ2-7	TGTGCCAGCAGTCACCCGACAGGGCCTGCCTACGAGCAGTACTTC	CASSHPTGPAYEQYF